The 9 T cell receptor beta chains reported below all come from one sample, sequenced in a study of shared clonotypes between healthy human individuals. Repertoires were generated with immunoSEQ multiplex PCR, while TCRdb's copy carries only in-frame clones and drops some. The table lists some 2,000,000 clones, approximately 94% of them singletons. The specimen sequenced was naive CD4+ T cells sorted from blood. As to subset: CD45RA+ positively selected. These receptors were collected from a man younger than 30 in good health.

With respect to this clone: The same CDR3 can be traced to other DNA sequences in this sample. This chain uses TRBV18 with TRBJ2-1; perhaps TRBD2 as D (5 bases). The CDR3 is 11 residues long. The V gene's germline CDR1 is KGHSH and CDR2 LQKENI. V lost 6 bases and J 8 bases, leaving 8 bases between the germline ends. CDR3 in amino acids: CASSPRDEQFF. CDR3 in DNA: TGTGCCAGCTCCCCGCGGGATGAGCAGTTCTTC.

The genes are TRBV6-6 and TRBJ1-2; 7 nucleotides line up with TRBD1. The junction had 4 bases not matched to a gene; V was cut back by 0 bases and J by 6 bases. The CDR3 length is 14 residues. Germline CDR1 is MNHNY and CDR2 is SVGAGI (reference sequence). The DNA of the CDR3 is TGTGCCAGCAGTTACTCGAGGGGGCAAGATGGCTACACCTTC. Amino acid sequence: CASSYSRGQDGYTF.

The chain has TRBV2 and TRBJ1-5; D gene unclear. This CDR3 has 12 amino acids. V lost 3 bases to trimming and J lost 4 bases, with 4 bases between them. The germline V gene has CDR1 SNHLY and CDR2 FYNNEI. Here the CDR3 DNA reads TGTGCCAGCAGTGACAGAAATCAGCCCCAGCATTTT. Translation gives CASSDRNQPQHF.

In regard to this clone: The junction departs from the called germline gene at one end, perhaps through a read error. This chain uses TRBV25-1 with TRBJ2-7, with D unresolved. Germline V gene data show CDR1 as MGHDK and CDR2 as SYGVNS. The CDR3 length is 17 residues. CDR3 nucleotides: TGTGTCAGCAGTGAATCATTTCCCGGCCAGCCCGGGTACGAGCAGTACTTC. It translates to CVSSESFPGQPGYEQYF.

This rearrangement joins TRBV27 to TRBJ2-7, with D maybe TRBD1 (6 bases). The CDR3 covers 16 residues. Trimming took 4 bases from V and 1 from J, leaving 17 bases between them. The V gene's germline CDR1 is MNHEY and CDR2 SMNVEV (reference sequence). The CDR3 spells CASSSDPRTVSYEQYF. The DNA of the CDR3 is TGTGCCAGCAGTTCAGATCCGAGGACAGTTTCCTACGAGCAGTACTTC.

The rearrangement links TRBV6-1 to TRBJ1-1; no firm D call. Looked up from germline, CDR1 is MNHNS and CDR2 is SASEGT. There are 14 residues in the CDR3. Trimming took off 3 bases at V and 11 bases at J, with 19 bases between the two ends. CDR3 DNA sequence: TGTGCCAGCAGTGATTATGGCAGGATCCGTTGGGCTTTCTTT. It encodes CASSDYGRIRWAFF.

The V gene is TRBV6-5, the J gene TRBJ2-7; D is unresolved. The CDR3 is 14 amino acids. Deletions cut 6 bases from V and 2 bases from J, with 14 bases between. Germline CDR1 is MNHEY and CDR2 is SVGAGI. The CDR3 region has the DNA TGTGCCAGCAGACTAACCTACTCCGCCTACGAGCAGTACTTC. This encodes CASRLTYSAYEQYF.

In this sample, this clone turned up a few times. The chain is built from TRBV7-3 and TRBJ1-1; D might be TRBD1 (6 bases). Looked up from germline, CDR1 is SGHTA and CDR2 is FQGTGA. This CDR3 region has 14 residues. Trimming took off 8 bases at V and 3 bases at J, with 16 bases between the two ends. CDR3 protein: CASSNTGWDTEAFF. The CDR3 region has the DNA TGTGCCAGCTCTAACACAGGGTGGGACACTGAAGCTTTCTTT. Full variable domain (rest looked up from reference TRBV7-3 and TRBJ1-1): GAGVSQTPSNKVTEKGKYVELRCDPISGHTALYWYRQSLGQGPEFLIYFQGTGAADDSGLPNDRFFAVRPEGSVSTLKIQRTERGDSAVYLCASSNTGWDTEAFFGQGTRLTVV.

The chain uses TRBV15 and TRBJ2-5; tentative D call: TRBD2 (7 bases). CDR1 is LNHNV, CDR2 YYDKDF, per germline (reference sequence). This CDR3 is built from 15 residues. Trimming removed 4 bases at V and 4 bases at J, with 16 bases between. CDR3 residues: CATSIRGGARETQYF. DNA for the CDR3: TGTGCCACCAGCATACGAGGGGGGGCCAGAGAGACCCAGTACTTC.